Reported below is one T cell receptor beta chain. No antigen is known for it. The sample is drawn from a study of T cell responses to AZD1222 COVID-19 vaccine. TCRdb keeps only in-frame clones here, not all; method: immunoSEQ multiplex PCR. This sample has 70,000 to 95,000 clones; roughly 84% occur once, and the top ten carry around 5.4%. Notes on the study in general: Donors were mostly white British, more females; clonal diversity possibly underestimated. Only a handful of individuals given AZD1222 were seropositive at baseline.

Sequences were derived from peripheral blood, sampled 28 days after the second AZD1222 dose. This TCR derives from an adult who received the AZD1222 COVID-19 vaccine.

The CDR3 DNA reads as TGTGCCAGCAGTGATTTAGATGAGCAGTTCTTC. Translation: CASSDLDEQFF. The chain carries TRBV2 and TRBJ2-1; D gene unclear. Germline assignment: CDR1 SNHLY and CDR2 FYNNEI. V lost 3 bases to trimming and J lost 8 bases, with 5 bases between them. This CDR3 contains 11 residues.